These T cell receptor beta chains were read from a single sample in a study of CD8 T cells in Susac syndrome. TCRdb redid the calling of the immunoSEQ multiplex PCR reads with MiXCR, one entry per CDR3 protein. The sample records more than 95,000 distinct CDR3 sequences, 85% to 95% being singletons. Sample: CD8+ T cells from PBMCs. These receptors were collected from a human donor with multiple sclerosis. The CDR3 runs from the conserved cysteine through the conserved F or W. Fields, in order: V gene, D gene, J gene, clone size, CDR3 DNA, CDR3 protein. D genes are given only for firm matches. The size entry is marked missing in some rows and otherwise reads once, few, many or a size class.

v_call: TRBV7-8; d_call: NA; j_call: TRBJ1-5; clone_size: NA; cdr3_nt: TGTGCCAGCAGCTTAGATTCCCGGTATAGCAATCAGCCCCAGCATTTT; cdr3_aa: CASSLDSRYSNQPQHF
v_call: TRBV13; d_call: TRBD1; j_call: TRBJ2-3; clone_size: NA; cdr3_nt: TGTGCCAGCAGCTTTTTGACAGGGAGAGATACGCAGTATTTT; cdr3_aa: CASSFLTGRDTQYF
v_call: TRBV30; d_call: NA; j_call: TRBJ2-7; clone_size: NA; cdr3_nt: TGTGCCTGGAGTGTCGGGGGCAGGGGCGCCGCGAAGTACTTC; cdr3_aa: CAWSVGGRGAAKYF
v_call: TRBV11-2; d_call: NA; j_call: TRBJ2-5; clone_size: few; cdr3_nt: TGTGCCAGCAGCCTTCCCCAAGAGACCCAGTACTTC; cdr3_aa: CASSLPQETQYF
v_call: TRBV2; d_call: NA; j_call: TRBJ2-4; clone_size: NA; cdr3_nt: TGTGCCAGCAGTGAAAGGATAAACATTCAGTACTTC; cdr3_aa: CASSERINIQYF
v_call: TRBV7-9; d_call: NA; j_call: TRBJ2-1; clone_size: NA; cdr3_nt: TGTGCCAGCAGCTACCGGGACGATGAGCAGTTCTTC; cdr3_aa: CASSYRDDEQFF
v_call: TRBV5-1; d_call: NA; j_call: TRBJ1-4; clone_size: NA; cdr3_nt: TGCGCCAGCAGCTTGGAGACAGTTGGACAACGTTATGCAACTAATGAAAAACTGTTTTTT; cdr3_aa: CASSLETVGQRYATNEKLFF
v_call: TRBV9; d_call: TRBD2; j_call: TRBJ2-3; clone_size: NA; cdr3_nt: TGTGCCAGCAGCTCCGGGGGGTTCTCAGATACGCAGTATTTT; cdr3_aa: CASSSGGFSDTQYF
v_call: TRBV7-9; d_call: TRBD2; j_call: TRBJ2-6; clone_size: NA; cdr3_nt: TGTGCCAGCAGCCCGACCCGGGGGGCTGGGGCCAACGTCCTGACTTTC; cdr3_aa: CASSPTRGAGANVLTF
v_call: TRBV4-2; d_call: NA; j_call: TRBJ2-4; clone_size: NA; cdr3_nt: TGTGCCAGCAGCCAAGGGGTCCTTCTCCAGGGGTCCAAAAACATTCAGTACTTC; cdr3_aa: CASSQGVLLQGSKNIQYF
v_call: TRBV15; d_call: NA; j_call: TRBJ2-1; clone_size: NA; cdr3_nt: TGTGCCACCAGCAGAGATCGGAGCCCACAGAGGTCCTACAATGAGCAGTTCTTC; cdr3_aa: CATSRDRSPQRSYNEQFF
v_call: TRBV2; d_call: NA; j_call: TRBJ1-5; clone_size: NA; cdr3_nt: TGTGCCAGCAGTGTCTCTACCCAGAATCAGCCCCAGCATTTT; cdr3_aa: CASSVSTQNQPQHF
v_call: TRBV13; d_call: NA; j_call: TRBJ1-2; clone_size: NA; cdr3_nt: TGTGCCAGCAGCTTACTCCGGGGGAATGGCTACACCTTC; cdr3_aa: CASSLLRGNGYTF
v_call: TRBV13; d_call: NA; j_call: TRBJ1-5; clone_size: once; cdr3_nt: TGTGCCAGCAGCCTTTCGGGAGGGCGGCAGCCCCAGCATTTT; cdr3_aa: CASSLSGGRQPQHF
v_call: TRBV7-8; d_call: NA; j_call: TRBJ1-1; clone_size: NA; cdr3_nt: TGTGCCAGCAGCATCGACTTACTCTGGGGCACTGAAGCTTTCTTT; cdr3_aa: CASSIDLLWGTEAFF
v_call: TRBV11-2; d_call: TRBD2; j_call: TRBJ2-1; clone_size: NA; cdr3_nt: TGTGCCAGCAGCCCTCGACTGGGGGGGAATGAGCAGTTCTTC; cdr3_aa: CASSPRLGGNEQFF
v_call: TRBV3-1; d_call: NA; j_call: TRBJ1-5; clone_size: NA; cdr3_nt: TGTGCCAGCAGCCCCCGACCCTACATACAGCCCCAGCATTTT; cdr3_aa: CASSPRPYIQPQHF
v_call: TRBV29-1; d_call: TRBD1; j_call: TRBJ1-5; clone_size: NA; cdr3_nt: TGCAGCGTTGTACAGGGGGCTGGCAATCAGCCCCAGCATTTT; cdr3_aa: CSVVQGAGNQPQHF
v_call: TRBV20-1; d_call: TRBD1; j_call: TRBJ1-2; clone_size: NA; cdr3_nt: TGCAGTGCTAGAAAAAGCGACCACAGGGGCGTCTATGGCTACACCTTC; cdr3_aa: CSARKSDHRGVYGYTF
v_call: TRBV5-1; d_call: NA; j_call: TRBJ1-2; clone_size: NA; cdr3_nt: TGCGCCAGCAGCTTGGCTGGCAGCCAAGGCTACACCTTC; cdr3_aa: CASSLAGSQGYTF
v_call: TRBV19; d_call: NA; j_call: TRBJ1-2; clone_size: NA; cdr3_nt: TGTGCCAGTAGTAATCGGGGGGCTTACTATGGCTACACCTTC; cdr3_aa: CASSNRGAYYGYTF
v_call: TRBV20-1; d_call: NA; j_call: TRBJ1-2; clone_size: NA; cdr3_nt: TGCAGTGCTAGAGATCTAGAAAGGAGGGTCAAGCCGGATTTCTACACCTTC; cdr3_aa: CSARDLERRVKPDFYTF
v_call: TRBV19; d_call: TRBD1; j_call: TRBJ1-1; clone_size: NA; cdr3_nt: TGTGCCAGCACCCTCGACAGGGGGCCTTCCATTTTT; cdr3_aa: CASTLDRGPSIF
v_call: TRBV6-5; d_call: TRBD2; j_call: TRBJ2-3; clone_size: NA; cdr3_nt: TGTGCCAGCAGTTACGGTACTCCTCCGGGGGGTACGCAGTATTTT; cdr3_aa: CASSYGTPPGGTQYF
v_call: TRBV7-9; d_call: NA; j_call: TRBJ1-4; clone_size: NA; cdr3_nt: TGTGCCAGCAGCGGCCTTAGAAATGAAAAACTGTTTTTT; cdr3_aa: CASSGLRNEKLFF
v_call: TRBV5-6; d_call: NA; j_call: TRBJ2-2; clone_size: few; cdr3_nt: TGTGCCAGCAGCTTATTAGGGAACACCGGGGAGCTGTTTTTT; cdr3_aa: CASSLLGNTGELFF
v_call: TRBV7-9; d_call: NA; j_call: TRBJ2-7; clone_size: NA; cdr3_nt: TGTGCCAGCAGCTTCAAAGCCCCCGAGCAGTACTTC; cdr3_aa: CASSFKAPEQYF
v_call: TRBV4-1; d_call: NA; j_call: TRBJ2-2; clone_size: once; cdr3_nt: TGCGCCAGCAGCCGGGCAGAGGCCGGGGAGCTGTTTTTT; cdr3_aa: CASSRAEAGELFF
v_call: TRBV15; d_call: TRBD2; j_call: TRBJ2-7; clone_size: NA; cdr3_nt: TGTGCCACCAGCAGAGGCTTGGCGGGGGATTCTGACTACGAGCAGTACTTC; cdr3_aa: CATSRGLAGDSDYEQYF
v_call: TRBV4-1; d_call: NA; j_call: TRBJ1-1; clone_size: NA; cdr3_nt: TGCGCCAGCAGCCAAGGAGGGGTCGCTTTCTTT; cdr3_aa: CASSQGGVAFF
v_call: TRBV6-5; d_call: NA; j_call: TRBJ2-7; clone_size: once; cdr3_nt: TGTGCCAGCAGTTACTATACAGGCGGGAACTACCGTTACGAGCAGTACTTC; cdr3_aa: CASSYYTGGNYRYEQYF
v_call: TRBV27; d_call: TRBD1; j_call: TRBJ2-7; clone_size: NA; cdr3_nt: TGTGCCAGCAGTTGGACAGGGAACTCCTACGAGCAGTACTTC; cdr3_aa: CASSWTGNSYEQYF
v_call: TRBV7-2; d_call: TRBD2; j_call: TRBJ2-3; clone_size: NA; cdr3_nt: TGTGCCAGCAGCCTTAGCGGGGGGCGGGCAGATACGCAGTATTTT; cdr3_aa: CASSLSGGRADTQYF
v_call: TRBV27; d_call: NA; j_call: TRBJ2-2; clone_size: once; cdr3_nt: TGTGCCAGCAGTTCGAGGGTCGGCACCGGGGAGCTGTTTTTT; cdr3_aa: CASSSRVGTGELFF
v_call: TRBV11-1; d_call: NA; j_call: TRBJ2-7; clone_size: once; cdr3_nt: TGTGCCAGCAGCCCAGGTGGGGGCGGAAAATACTACGAGCAGTACTTC; cdr3_aa: CASSPGGGGKYYEQYF
v_call: TRBV15; d_call: NA; j_call: TRBJ2-1; clone_size: NA; cdr3_nt: TGTGCCACCAGCACCTCCGGGACGAGATACAATGAGCAGTTCTTC; cdr3_aa: CATSTSGTRYNEQFF
v_call: TRBV16; d_call: NA; j_call: TRBJ1-4; clone_size: NA; cdr3_nt: TGTGCCAGCAGCCCGAATCTGATCACAGGGTCGAATGAAAAACTGTTTTTT; cdr3_aa: CASSPNLITGSNEKLFF
v_call: TRBV24-1; d_call: TRBD1; j_call: TRBJ2-2; clone_size: NA; cdr3_nt: TGTGCCACCAGTCGGGACAGAAACACCGGGGAGCTGTTTTTT; cdr3_aa: CATSRDRNTGELFF
v_call: TRBV7-9; d_call: NA; j_call: TRBJ2-6; clone_size: NA; cdr3_nt: TGTGCCAGCAGCTTAGACCCCCGAAGGTCGGGGCCTGGGGCCAACGTCCTGACTTTC; cdr3_aa: CASSLDPRRSGPGANVLTF
v_call: TRBV4-1; d_call: NA; j_call: TRBJ2-1; clone_size: NA; cdr3_nt: TGCGCCAGCAGCCAAGATCCGTTCGGGAATGAGCAGTTCTTC; cdr3_aa: CASSQDPFGNEQFF
v_call: TRBV27; d_call: NA; j_call: TRBJ1-1; clone_size: NA; cdr3_nt: TGTGCCAGCAGCAGGCGGGGGGGATGGAACACTGAAGCTTTCTTT; cdr3_aa: CASSRRGGWNTEAFF
v_call: TRBV4-1; d_call: NA; j_call: TRBJ2-4; clone_size: NA; cdr3_nt: TGCGCCAGCAGCCAAGTTGAGACTTTAGCCAAAAACATTCAGTACTTC; cdr3_aa: CASSQVETLAKNIQYF
v_call: TRBV6-5; d_call: TRBD2; j_call: TRBJ2-7; clone_size: NA; cdr3_nt: TGTGCCAGCAGCCACCAACTAGCGTCCGAGCAGTACTTC; cdr3_aa: CASSHQLASEQYF
v_call: TRBV15; d_call: NA; j_call: TRBJ1-5; clone_size: NA; cdr3_nt: TGTGCCACCAGCAGCCCGGGCCGGGAGATTGGCAATCAGCCCCAGCATTTT; cdr3_aa: CATSSPGREIGNQPQHF